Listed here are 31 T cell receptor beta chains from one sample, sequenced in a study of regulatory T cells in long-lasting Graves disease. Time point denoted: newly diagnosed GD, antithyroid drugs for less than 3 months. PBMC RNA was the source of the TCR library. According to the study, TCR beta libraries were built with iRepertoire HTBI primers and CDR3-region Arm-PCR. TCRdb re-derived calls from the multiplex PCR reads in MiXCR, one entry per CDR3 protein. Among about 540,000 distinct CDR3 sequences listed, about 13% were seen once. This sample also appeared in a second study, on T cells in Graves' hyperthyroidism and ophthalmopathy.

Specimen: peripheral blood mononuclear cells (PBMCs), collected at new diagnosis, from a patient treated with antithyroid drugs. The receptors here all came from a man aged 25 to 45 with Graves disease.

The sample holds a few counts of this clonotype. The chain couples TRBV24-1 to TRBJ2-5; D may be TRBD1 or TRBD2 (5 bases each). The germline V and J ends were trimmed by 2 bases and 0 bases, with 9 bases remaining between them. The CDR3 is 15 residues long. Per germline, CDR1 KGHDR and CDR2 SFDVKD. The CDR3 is CATSDSGAHQETQYF. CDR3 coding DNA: TGTGCCACCAGTGATTCCGGGGCCCACCAAGAGACCCAGTACTTC.

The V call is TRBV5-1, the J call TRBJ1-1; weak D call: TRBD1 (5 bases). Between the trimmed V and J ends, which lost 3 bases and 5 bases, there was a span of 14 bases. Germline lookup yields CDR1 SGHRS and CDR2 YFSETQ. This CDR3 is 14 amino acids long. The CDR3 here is CASSWGTVMTEAFF. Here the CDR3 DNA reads TGCGCCAGCAGCTGGGGGACGGTAATGACTGAAGCTTTCTTT.

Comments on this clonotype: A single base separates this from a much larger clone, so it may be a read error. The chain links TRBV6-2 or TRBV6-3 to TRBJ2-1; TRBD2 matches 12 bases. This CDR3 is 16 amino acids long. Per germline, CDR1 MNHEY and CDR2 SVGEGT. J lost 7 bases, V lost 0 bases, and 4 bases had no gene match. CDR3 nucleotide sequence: TGTGCCAGCAGTTACTCCGGACTAGCGGGAATGAATGAGCAGTTCTTC. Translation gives CASSYSGLAGMNEQFF.

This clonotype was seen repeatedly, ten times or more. CDR3 in amino acids: CSVAGEGEETQYF. The DNA of the CDR3 is TGCAGTGTCGCGGGAGAGGGAGAAGAGACCCAGTACTTC. The V and J genes are TRBV20-1 and TRBJ2-5; TRBD2 agrees at 7 bases. The CDR3 has 13 amino acids. The trim removed 7 bases at V and 3 bases at J, leaving 8 bases unmatched. The germline CDR1 and CDR2 sequences are DFQATT and SNEGSKA (reference sequence).

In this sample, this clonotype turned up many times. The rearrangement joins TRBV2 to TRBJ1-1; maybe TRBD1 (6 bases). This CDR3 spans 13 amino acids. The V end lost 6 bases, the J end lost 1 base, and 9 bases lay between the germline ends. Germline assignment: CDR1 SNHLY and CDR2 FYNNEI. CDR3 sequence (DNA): TGTGCCAGCAGCGTACAGGGGAACACTGAAGCTTTCTTT. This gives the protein CASSVQGNTEAFF.

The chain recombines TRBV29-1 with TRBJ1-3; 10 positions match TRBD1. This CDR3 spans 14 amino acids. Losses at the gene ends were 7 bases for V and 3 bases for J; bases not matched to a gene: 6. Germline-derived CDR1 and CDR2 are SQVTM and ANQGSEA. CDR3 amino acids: CSARQGAFGNTIYF. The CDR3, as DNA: TGCAGCGCTCGACAGGGGGCTTTTGGAAACACCATATATTTT.

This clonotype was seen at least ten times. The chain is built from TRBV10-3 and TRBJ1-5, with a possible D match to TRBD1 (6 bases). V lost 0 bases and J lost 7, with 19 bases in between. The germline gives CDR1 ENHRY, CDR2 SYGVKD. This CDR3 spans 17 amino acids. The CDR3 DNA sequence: TGTGCCATCAGTGAGTCAATTCAAGGGGGGCGCGTACAGCCCCAGCATTTT. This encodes CAISESIQGGRVQPQHF.

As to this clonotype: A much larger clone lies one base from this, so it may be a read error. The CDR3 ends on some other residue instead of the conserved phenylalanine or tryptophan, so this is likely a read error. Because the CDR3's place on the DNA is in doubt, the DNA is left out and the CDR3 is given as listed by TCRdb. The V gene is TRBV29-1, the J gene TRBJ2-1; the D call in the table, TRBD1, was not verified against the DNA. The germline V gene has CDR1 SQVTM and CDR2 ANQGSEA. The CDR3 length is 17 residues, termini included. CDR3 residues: CSVSGTGGIVGSDTQYL.

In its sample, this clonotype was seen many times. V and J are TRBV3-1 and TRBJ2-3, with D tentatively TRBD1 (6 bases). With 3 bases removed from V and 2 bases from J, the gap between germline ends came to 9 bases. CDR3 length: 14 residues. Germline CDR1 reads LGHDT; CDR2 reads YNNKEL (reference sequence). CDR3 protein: CASSQPGDTDTQYF. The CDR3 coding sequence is TGTGCCAGCAGCCAGCCAGGGGACACAGATACGCAGTATTTT.

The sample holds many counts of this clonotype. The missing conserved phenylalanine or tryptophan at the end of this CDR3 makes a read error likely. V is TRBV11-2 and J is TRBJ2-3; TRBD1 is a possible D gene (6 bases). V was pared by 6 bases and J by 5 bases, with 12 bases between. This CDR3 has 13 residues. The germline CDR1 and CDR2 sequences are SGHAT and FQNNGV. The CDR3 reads CASSSTGLDTQYL. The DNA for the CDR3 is TGTGCCAGCAGTTCAACAGGGTTAGATACGCAGTATCTT.

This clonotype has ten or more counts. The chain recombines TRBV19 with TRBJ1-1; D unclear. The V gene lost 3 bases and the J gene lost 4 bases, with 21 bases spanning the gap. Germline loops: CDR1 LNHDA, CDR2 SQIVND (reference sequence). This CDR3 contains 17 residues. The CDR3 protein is CASSIRHNTIGSTEAFF. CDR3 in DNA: TGTGCCAGTAGTATTCGTCACAACACAATAGGGAGCACTGAAGCTTTCTTT.

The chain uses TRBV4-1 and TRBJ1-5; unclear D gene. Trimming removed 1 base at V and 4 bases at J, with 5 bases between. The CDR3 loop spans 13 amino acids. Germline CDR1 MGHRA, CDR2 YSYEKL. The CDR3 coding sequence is TGCGCCAGCAGCCAAGTCTTAAATCAGCCCCAGCATTTT. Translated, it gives CASSQVLNQPQHF.

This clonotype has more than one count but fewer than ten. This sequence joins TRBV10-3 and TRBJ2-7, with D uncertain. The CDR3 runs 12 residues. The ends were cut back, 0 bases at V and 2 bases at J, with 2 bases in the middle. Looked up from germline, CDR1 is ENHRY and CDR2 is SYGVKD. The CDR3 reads CAISESTYEQYF. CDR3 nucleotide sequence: TGTGCCATCAGTGAGTCGACCTACGAGCAGTACTTC.

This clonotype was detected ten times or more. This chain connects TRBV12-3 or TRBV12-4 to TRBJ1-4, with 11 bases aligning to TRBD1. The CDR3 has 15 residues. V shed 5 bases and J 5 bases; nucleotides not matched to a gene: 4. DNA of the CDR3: TGTGCCAGCAGTAACCGGGACAGGGGGAATGAAAAACTGTTTTTT. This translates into CASSNRDRGNEKLFF.

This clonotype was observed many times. The CDR3 region has the DNA TGCAGTGCTAGGAAGGCTAGCGGGGGGACCTACGAGCAGTACTTC. Residues: CSARKASGGTYEQYF. This sequence joins TRBV20-1 and TRBJ2-7; 11 bases agree with TRBD2. The CDR3 is made up of 15 amino acids. CDR1 is DFQATT and CDR2 is SNEGSKA in the germline V gene (reference sequence). V trimming: 3 bases; J trimming: 2 bases; junction bases outside the gene matches: 6.

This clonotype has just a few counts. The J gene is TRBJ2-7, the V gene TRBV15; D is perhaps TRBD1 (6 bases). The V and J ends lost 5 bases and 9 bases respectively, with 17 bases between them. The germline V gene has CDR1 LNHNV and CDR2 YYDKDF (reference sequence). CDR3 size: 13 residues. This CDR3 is CATSLGRQAVQYF. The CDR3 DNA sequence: TGTGCCACCAGCTTAGGGAGACAGGCCGTGCAGTACTTC.

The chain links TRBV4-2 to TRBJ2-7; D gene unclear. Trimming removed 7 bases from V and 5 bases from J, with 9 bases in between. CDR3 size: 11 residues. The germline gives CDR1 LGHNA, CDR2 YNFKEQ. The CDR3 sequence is CASKGIHEQYF. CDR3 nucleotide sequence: TGTGCCAGCAAAGGAATCCACGAGCAGTACTTC.

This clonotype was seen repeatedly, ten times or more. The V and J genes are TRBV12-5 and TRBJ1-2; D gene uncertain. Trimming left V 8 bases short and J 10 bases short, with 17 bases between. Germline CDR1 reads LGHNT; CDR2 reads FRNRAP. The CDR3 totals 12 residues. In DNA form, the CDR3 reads TGTGCTAGTCGGTTCGGTCCTCGTGACTACACCTTC. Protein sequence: CASRFGPRDYTF.

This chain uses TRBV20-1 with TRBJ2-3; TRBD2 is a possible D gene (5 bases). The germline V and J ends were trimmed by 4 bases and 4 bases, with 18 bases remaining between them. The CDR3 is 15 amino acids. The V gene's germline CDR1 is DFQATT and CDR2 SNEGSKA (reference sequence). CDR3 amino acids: CSAKRTSGRADTQYF. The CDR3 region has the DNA TGCAGTGCTAAAAGGACGAGCGGAAGAGCAGATACGCAGTATTTT.

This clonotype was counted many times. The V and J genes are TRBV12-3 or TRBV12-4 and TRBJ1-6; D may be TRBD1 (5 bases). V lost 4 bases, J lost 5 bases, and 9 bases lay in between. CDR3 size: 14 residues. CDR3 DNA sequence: TGTGCCAGCAGTTCGGGACGGGATAATTCACCCCTCCACTTT. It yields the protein CASSSGRDNSPLHF.

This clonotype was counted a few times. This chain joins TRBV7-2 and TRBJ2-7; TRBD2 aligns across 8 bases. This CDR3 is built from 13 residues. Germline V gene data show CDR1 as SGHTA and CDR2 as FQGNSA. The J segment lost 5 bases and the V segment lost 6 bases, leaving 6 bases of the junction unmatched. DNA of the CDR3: TGTGCCAGCAGACCTACGACTAGCGACGAGCAGTACTTC. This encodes CASRPTTSDEQYF.

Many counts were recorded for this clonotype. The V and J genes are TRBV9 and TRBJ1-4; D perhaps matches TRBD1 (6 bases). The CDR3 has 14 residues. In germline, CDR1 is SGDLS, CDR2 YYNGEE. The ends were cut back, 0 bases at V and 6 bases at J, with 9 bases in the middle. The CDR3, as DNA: TGTGCCAGCAGCGTAGGGGGGGCATATGAAAAACTGTTTTTT. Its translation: CASSVGGAYEKLFF.

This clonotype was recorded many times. CDR3 sequence (DNA): TGCAGCGTTTCACAGCCTTATGAAGCTTTCTTT. Translating gives CSVSQPYEAFF. The chain couples TRBV29-1 to TRBJ1-1; D gene unclear. CDR3 length: 11 amino acids. Trimming removed 5 bases from V and 7 bases from J, with 11 bases in between. Germline CDR1 and CDR2: SQVTM and ANQGSEA.

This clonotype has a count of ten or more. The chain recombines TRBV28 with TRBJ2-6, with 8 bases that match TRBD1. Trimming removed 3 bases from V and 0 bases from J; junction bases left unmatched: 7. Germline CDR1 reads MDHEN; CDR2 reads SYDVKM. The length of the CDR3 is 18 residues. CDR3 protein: CASSLDREGSSGANVLTF. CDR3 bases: TGTGCCAGCAGTTTGGACAGGGAAGGGTCCTCTGGGGCCAACGTCCTGACTTTC.

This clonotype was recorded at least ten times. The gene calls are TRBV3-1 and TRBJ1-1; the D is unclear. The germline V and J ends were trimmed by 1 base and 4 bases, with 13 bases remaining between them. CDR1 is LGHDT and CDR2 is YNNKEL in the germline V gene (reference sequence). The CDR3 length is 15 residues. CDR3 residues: CASSQAGVRSTEAFF. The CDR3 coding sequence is TGTGCCAGCAGCCAAGCCGGGGTGAGGAGCACTGAAGCTTTCTTT.

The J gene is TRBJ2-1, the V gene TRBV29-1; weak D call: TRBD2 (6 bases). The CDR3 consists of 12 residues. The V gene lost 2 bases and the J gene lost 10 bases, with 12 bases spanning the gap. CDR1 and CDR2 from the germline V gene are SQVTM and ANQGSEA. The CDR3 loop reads CSVEKHGLEQFF. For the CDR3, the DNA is TGCAGCGTTGAAAAGCATGGACTAGAGCAGTTCTTC.

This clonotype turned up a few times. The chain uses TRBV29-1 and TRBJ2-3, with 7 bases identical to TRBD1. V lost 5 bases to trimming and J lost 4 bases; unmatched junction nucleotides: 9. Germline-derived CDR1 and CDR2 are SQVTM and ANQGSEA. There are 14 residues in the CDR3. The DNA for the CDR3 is TGCAGCGTTTCACAGGGGATTAGGGCAGATACGCAGTATTTT. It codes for CSVSQGIRADTQYF.

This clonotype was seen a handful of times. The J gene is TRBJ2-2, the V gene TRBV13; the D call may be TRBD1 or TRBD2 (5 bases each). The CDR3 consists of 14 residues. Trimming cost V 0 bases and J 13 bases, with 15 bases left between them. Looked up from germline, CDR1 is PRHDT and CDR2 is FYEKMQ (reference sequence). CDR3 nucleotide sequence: TGTGCCAGCAGCTTAGGTTCTAGCAGGGAGCGGCTGTTTTTT. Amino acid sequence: CASSLGSSRERLFF.

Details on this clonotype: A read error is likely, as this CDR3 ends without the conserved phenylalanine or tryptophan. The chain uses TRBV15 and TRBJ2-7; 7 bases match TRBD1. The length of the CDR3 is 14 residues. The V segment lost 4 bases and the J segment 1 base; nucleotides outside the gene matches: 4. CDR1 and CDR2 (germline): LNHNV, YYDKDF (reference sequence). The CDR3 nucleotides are TGTGCCACCAGCACTAGGGACAGTTCCTACGAGCAGTACCTC. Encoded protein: CATSTRDSSYEQYL.

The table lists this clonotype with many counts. The CDR3 protein is CASSKQGANYGYTF. CDR3 bases: TGTGCCAGCAGTAAACAGGGGGCTAACTATGGCTACACCTTC. The rearrangement joins TRBV27 to TRBJ1-2; 8 nucleotides match TRBD1. The CDR3 contains 14 residues. In germline, CDR1 is MNHEY, CDR2 SMNVEV (reference sequence). The V segment lost 5 bases and the J segment 0 bases; nucleotides outside the gene matches: 2.

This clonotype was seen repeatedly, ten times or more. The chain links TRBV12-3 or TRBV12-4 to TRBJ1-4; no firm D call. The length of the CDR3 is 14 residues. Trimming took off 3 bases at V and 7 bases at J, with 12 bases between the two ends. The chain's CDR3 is CASSFPGKGEKLFF. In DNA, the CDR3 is TGTGCCAGCAGTTTCCCTGGAAAGGGTGAAAAACTGTTTTTT.